Listed below are T cell receptor beta chains from one sample, sequenced in a study of CD8+CD57+ T cells in acquired aplastic anemia. TCRdb re-called the reads with MiXCR, one entry per CDR3 protein. The sample lists around 150,000 distinct CDR3 sequences, around half occurring once. Sequences were obtained from sorted CD4+, CD8+, or CD8+CD57+ T cells (not recorded which) from PBMCs. The source is a human donor with aplastic anemia. The CDR3 runs from the conserved cysteine through the conserved F or W. D genes are given only for firm matches. Size is omitted from some rows. Given values are once, few, many or a class for expanded clones.

abundance	v_gene	d_gene	j_gene	CDR3aa	CDR3nt
many	TRBV4-3	NA	TRBJ1-4	CASSQGQVRGEKLFF	TGCGCCAGCAGCCAAGGACAAGTCAGAGGTGAAAAACTGTTTTTT
NA	TRBV10-1	NA	TRBJ2-7	CASRDGSSYEQYF	TGCGCCAGCCGGGACGGAAGCTCCTACGAGCAGTACTTC
NA	TRBV7-6	NA	TRBJ1-6	CASSLTYNSPLHF	TGTGCCAGCAGCTTAACCTATAATTCACCCCTCCACTTT
many	TRBV9	TRBD2	TRBJ2-3	CASSVEGLAVNTQYF	TGTGCCAGCAGCGTAGAGGGACTAGCGGTTAATACGCAGTATTTT
NA	TRBV7-9	TRBD2	TRBJ2-7	CASSQPAGGPAYEQYF	TGTGCCAGCAGCCAGCCCGCGGGGGGGCCGGCCTACGAGCAGTACTTC
NA	TRBV19	NA	TRBJ2-7	CASRDQNYEQYF	TGTGCCAGCCGGGACCAAAACTACGAGCAGTACTTC
many	TRBV9	NA	TRBJ2-1	CASSDRDSLEQFF	TGTGCCAGCAGCGATCGGGACTCCCTCGAGCAGTTCTTC
many	TRBV6-6	NA	TRBJ2-3	CASSYSRTGTDTQYF	TGTGCCAGCAGTTACTCGAGAACGGGCACAGATACGCAGTATTTT
many	TRBV6-5	TRBD1	TRBJ1-2	CASSSLRTGEGGYTF	TGTGCCAGCAGTTCCCTACGGACAGGGGAGGGTGGCTACACCTTC
NA	TRBV19	NA	TRBJ1-3	CASQDSHFGNTIYF	TGTGCCAGCCAGGACAGTCATTTTGGAAACACCATATATTTT
many	TRBV6-1	TRBD2	TRBJ2-7	CASIKLPSGAYEQYF	TGTGCCAGCATCAAGTTGCCCAGCGGGGCCTACGAGCAGTACTTC
few	TRBV13	NA	TRBJ2-7	CAGSLRDLLYEQYF	TGTGCCGGCAGCTTAAGGGACTTACTTTACGAGCAGTACTTC
NA	TRBV15	NA	TRBJ2-7	CATRRTGSSYEQYF	TGTGCCACCAGACGGACTGGGAGCTCCTACGAGCAGTACTTC
few	TRBV29-1	TRBD2	TRBJ2-1	CSVEGLAGDNEQFF	TGCAGCGTTGAAGGACTAGCGGGGGACAATGAGCAGTTCTTC
NA	TRBV19	NA	TRBJ1-5	CASSPQDQPQHF	TGTGCCAGTAGCCCTCAAGATCAGCCCCAGCATTTT
NA	TRBV24-1	NA	TRBJ2-1	CATSAGRDEQFF	TGTGCCACCAGTGCGGGACGGGATGAGCAGTTCTTC
NA	TRBV6-1	NA	TRBJ1-2	CASSPLGGSYGYTF	TGTGCCAGCAGCCCGCTCGGGGGTTCGTATGGCTACACCTTC
many	TRBV4-3	NA	TRBJ2-1	CASSQDILGSYNEQFF	TGCGCCAGCAGCCAAGACATATTGGGCTCCTACAATGAGCAGTTCTTC
NA	TRBV2	NA	TRBJ1-2	CAGYGGVRGGYTF	TGTGCCGGTTACGGGGGGGTTCGTGGTGGCTACACCTTC
once	TRBV2	NA	TRBJ2-7	CATAENYEQYF	TGTGCCACTGCGGAAAACTACGAGCAGTACTTC
NA	TRBV18	NA	TRBJ1-4	CASSPRQPDGEKLFF	TGTGCCAGCTCACCACGTCAACCCGATGGTGAAAAACTGTTTTTT
many	TRBV20-1	TRBD1	TRBJ2-5	CSAGTGGGETQYF	TGCAGTGCCGGGACAGGGGGTGGGGAGACCCAGTACTTC
NA	TRBV13	NA	TRBJ1-2	CASSQEEYGYTF	TGTGCCAGCAGCCAAGAGGAGTATGGCTACACCTTC
NA	TRBV19	NA	TRBJ2-5	CASSMSYQETQYF	TGTGCCAGTAGTATGTCGTACCAAGAGACCCAGTACTTC
many	TRBV19	NA	TRBJ1-1	CASSIGIDSAEAFF	TGTGCCAGTAGTATAGGGATAGACAGCGCTGAAGCTTTCTTT
many	TRBV28	TRBD1	TRBJ2-7	CASSTGTVTHEQYF	TGTGCCAGCAGCACCGGGACAGTGACCCACGAGCAGTACTTC
NA	TRBV10-3	TRBD2	TRBJ2-1	CAISRLAGNEQFF	TGTGCCATCAGTCGACTAGCGGGCAATGAGCAGTTCTTC
many	TRBV20-1	NA	TRBJ2-3	CSARVTGVPDTQYF	TGCAGTGCTAGAGTCACGGGAGTCCCAGATACGCAGTATTTT